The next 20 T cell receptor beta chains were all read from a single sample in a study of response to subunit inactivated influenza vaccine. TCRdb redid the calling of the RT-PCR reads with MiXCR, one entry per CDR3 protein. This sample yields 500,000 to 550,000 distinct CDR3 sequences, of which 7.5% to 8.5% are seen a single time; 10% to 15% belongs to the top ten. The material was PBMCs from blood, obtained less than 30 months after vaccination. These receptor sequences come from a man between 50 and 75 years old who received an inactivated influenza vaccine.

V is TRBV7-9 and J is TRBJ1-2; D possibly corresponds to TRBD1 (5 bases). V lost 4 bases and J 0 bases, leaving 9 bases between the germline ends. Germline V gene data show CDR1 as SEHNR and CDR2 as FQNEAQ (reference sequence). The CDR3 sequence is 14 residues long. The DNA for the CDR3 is TGTGCCAGCAGCTGGCCGGGGCCTAACTATGGCTACACCTTC. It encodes CASSWPGPNYGYTF.

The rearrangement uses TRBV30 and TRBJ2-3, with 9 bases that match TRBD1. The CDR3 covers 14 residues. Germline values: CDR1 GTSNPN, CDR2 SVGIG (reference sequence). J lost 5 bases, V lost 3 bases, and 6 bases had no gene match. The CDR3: CAWRDRGRGDTQYF. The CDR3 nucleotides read TGTGCCTGGAGGGACAGGGGAAGAGGAGATACGCAGTATTTT.

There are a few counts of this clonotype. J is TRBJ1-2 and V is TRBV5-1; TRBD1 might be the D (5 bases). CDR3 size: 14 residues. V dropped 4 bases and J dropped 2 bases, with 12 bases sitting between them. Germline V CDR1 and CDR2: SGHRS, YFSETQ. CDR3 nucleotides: TGCGCCAGCAGCGTGGGGGGGAACAACTATGGCTACACCTTC. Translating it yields CASSVGGNNYGYTF. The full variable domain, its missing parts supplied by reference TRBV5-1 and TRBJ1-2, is KAGVTQTPRYLIKTRGQQVTLSCSPISGHRSVSWYQQTPGQGLQFLFEYFSETQRNKGNFPGRFSGRQFSNSRSEMNVSTLELGDSALYLCASSVGGNNYGYTFGSGTRLTVV.

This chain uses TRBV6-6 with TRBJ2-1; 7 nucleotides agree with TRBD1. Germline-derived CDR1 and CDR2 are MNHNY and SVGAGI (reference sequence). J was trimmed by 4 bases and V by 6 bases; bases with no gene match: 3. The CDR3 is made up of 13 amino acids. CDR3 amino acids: CASSTQGYNEQFF. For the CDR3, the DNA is TGTGCCAGCAGCACACAGGGGTACAATGAGCAGTTCTTC.

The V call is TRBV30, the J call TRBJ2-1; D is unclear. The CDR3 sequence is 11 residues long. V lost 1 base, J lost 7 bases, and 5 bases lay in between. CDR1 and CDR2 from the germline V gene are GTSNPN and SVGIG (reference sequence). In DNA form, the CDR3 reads TGTGCCTGGAGTGGCGGAAATGAGCAGTTCTTC. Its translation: CAWSGGNEQFF.

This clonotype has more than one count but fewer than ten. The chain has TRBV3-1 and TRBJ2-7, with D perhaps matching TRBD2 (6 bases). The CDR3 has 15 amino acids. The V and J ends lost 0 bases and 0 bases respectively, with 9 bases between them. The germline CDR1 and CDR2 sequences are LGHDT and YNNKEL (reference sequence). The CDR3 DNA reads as TGTGCCAGCAGCCAAGAGGCGACTAGCTCCTACGAGCAGTACTTC. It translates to CASSQEATSSYEQYF.

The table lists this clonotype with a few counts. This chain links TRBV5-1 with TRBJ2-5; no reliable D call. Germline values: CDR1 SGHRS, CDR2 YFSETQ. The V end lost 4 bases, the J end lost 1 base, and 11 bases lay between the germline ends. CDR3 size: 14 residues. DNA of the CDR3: TGCGCCAGCAGCCCCCACTCCCTCCAAGAGACCCAGTACTTC. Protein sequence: CASSPHSLQETQYF.

CDR3 sequence (DNA): TGTGCCAGCAGTGCTGGACCTTATGGCTACACCTTC. This sequence encodes CASSAGPYGYTF. This sequence joins TRBV27 and TRBJ1-2; D uncertain. The germline gives CDR1 MNHEY, CDR2 SMNVEV (reference sequence). The germline V and J ends were trimmed by 5 bases and 5 bases, with 9 bases remaining between them. The CDR3 is 12 amino acids.

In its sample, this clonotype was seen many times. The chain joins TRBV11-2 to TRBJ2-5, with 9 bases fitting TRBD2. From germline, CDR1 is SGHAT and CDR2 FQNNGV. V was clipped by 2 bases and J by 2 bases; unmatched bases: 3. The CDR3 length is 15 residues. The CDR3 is CASSLFAGGQETQYF. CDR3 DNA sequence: TGTGCCAGCAGCTTATTTGCGGGGGGGCAAGAGACCCAGTACTTC.

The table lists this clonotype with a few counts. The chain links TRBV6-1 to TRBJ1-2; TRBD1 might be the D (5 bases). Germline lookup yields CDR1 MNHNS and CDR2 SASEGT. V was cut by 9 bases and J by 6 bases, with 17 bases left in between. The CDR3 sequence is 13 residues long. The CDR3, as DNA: TGTGCCAGTGCTCAGGGAGGTCGGGATGGCTACACCTTC. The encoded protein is CASAQGGRDGYTF.

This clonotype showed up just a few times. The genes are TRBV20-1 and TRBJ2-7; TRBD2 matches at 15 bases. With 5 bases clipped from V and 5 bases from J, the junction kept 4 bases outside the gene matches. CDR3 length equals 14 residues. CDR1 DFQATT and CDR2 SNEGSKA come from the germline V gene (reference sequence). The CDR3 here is CSAPGLAGGDEQYF. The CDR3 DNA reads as TGCAGTGCTCCGGGACTAGCGGGGGGCGACGAGCAGTACTTC.

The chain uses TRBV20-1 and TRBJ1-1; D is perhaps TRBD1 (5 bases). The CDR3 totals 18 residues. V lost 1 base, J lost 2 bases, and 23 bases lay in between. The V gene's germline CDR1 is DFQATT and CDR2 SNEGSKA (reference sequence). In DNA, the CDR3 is TGCAGTGCTAGAGGCTTCTCAATGTCAGGACAAGCCAACACTGAAGCTTTCTTT. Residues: CSARGFSMSGQANTEAFF.

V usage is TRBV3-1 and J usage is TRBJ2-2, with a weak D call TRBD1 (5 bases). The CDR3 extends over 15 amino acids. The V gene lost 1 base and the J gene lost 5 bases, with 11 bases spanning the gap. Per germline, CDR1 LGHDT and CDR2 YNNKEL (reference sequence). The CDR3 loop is CASSQVPGITGELFF. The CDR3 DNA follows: TGTGCCAGCAGCCAAGTTCCAGGGATAACCGGGGAGCTGTTTTTT.

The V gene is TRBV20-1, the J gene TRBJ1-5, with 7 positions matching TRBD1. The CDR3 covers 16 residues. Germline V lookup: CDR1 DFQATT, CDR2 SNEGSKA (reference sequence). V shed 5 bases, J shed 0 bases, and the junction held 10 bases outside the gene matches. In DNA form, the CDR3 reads TGCAGTGCTTTCGGGGAGGGGACAGATAGCAATCAGCCCCAGCATTTT. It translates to CSAFGEGTDSNQPQHF.

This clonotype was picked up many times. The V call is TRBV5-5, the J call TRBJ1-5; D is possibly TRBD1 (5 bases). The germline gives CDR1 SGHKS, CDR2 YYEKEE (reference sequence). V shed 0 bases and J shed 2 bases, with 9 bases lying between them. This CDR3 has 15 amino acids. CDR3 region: CASSLAAGGNQPQHF. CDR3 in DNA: TGTGCCAGCAGCTTGGCAGCGGGGGGCAATCAGCCCCAGCATTTT.

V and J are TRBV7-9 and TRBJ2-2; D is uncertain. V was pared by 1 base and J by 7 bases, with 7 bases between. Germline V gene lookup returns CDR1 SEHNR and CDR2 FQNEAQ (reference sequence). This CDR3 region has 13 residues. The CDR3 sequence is CASSLDSNGELFF. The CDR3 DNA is TGTGCCAGCAGCTTAGACTCTAACGGGGAGCTGTTTTTT.

CDR3 DNA: TGTGCCAGCAGTACTAGTGCCACAGATACGCAGTATTTT. It yields the protein CASSTSATDTQYF. The chain employs TRBV7-8 and TRBJ2-3; D might be TRBD2 (5 bases). V was pared by 6 bases and J by 2 bases, with 9 bases between. Germline V lookup: CDR1 SGHVS, CDR2 FQNEAQ. This CDR3 is 13 amino acids long.

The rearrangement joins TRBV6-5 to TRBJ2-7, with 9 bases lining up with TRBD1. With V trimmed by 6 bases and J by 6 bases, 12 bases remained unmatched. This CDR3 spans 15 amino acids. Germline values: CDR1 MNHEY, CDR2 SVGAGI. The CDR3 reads CASSHSLIQGAEQYF. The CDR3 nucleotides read TGTGCCAGCAGCCACTCGCTCATACAGGGGGCCGAGCAGTACTTC.

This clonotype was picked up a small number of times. CDR3 DNA sequence: TGTGCCAGCAGCCAAGAAAACGGGGGGGGAGAGACCCAGTACTTC. Its protein is CASSQENGGGETQYF. The chain employs TRBV4-2 and TRBJ2-5, with 8 bases fitting TRBD2. J gave up 4 bases and V 0 bases, and 4 bases lay outside the gene matches. The germline V gene has CDR1 LGHNA and CDR2 YNFKEQ. The CDR3 spans 15 residues.

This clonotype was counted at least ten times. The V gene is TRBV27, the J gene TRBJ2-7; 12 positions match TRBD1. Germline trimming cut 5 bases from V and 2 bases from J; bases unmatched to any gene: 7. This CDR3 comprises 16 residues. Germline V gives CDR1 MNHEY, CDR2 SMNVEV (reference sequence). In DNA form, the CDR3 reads TGTGCCAGCAGTCCCGGGACAGGGGGCGTCACCTACGAGCAGTACTTC. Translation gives CASSPGTGGVTYEQYF.